This TCR beta chain appears in the sequencing data of a study of CD4 T cells in relation to SARS-CoV-2 and coronaviruses. Background on the study: TCR beta CDR3s were sequenced after roughly ten-day antigen culture of PBMCs.

Turning to this clone: Its antigen is undetermined.

Data came from immunoSEQ multiplex PCR; TCRdb stores just in-frame clones and leaves some out. The sample includes tens of thousands of clones, 84% seen only once; the top ten take 1% to 1.5%. From germline, CDR1 is MNHNY and CDR2 SVGAGI (reference sequence). Trimming cost V 5 bases and J 3 bases, with 20 bases left between them. The CDR3 is made up of 17 amino acids. The sequenced sample consisted of naive CD4+ T cells from PBMCs, cultured in vitro. Subset reported: naive CD4+ T cells isolated by negative enrichment. J is TRBJ2-1 and V is TRBV6-6; D is perhaps TRBD2 (5 bases). This clonotype originated in an adult with COVID-19. This CDR3 is CASSRLPRGSGYNEQFF. In nucleotides, the CDR3 is TGTGCCAGCAGTCGACTTCCCCGAGGGTCGGGCTACAATGAGCAGTTCTTC.